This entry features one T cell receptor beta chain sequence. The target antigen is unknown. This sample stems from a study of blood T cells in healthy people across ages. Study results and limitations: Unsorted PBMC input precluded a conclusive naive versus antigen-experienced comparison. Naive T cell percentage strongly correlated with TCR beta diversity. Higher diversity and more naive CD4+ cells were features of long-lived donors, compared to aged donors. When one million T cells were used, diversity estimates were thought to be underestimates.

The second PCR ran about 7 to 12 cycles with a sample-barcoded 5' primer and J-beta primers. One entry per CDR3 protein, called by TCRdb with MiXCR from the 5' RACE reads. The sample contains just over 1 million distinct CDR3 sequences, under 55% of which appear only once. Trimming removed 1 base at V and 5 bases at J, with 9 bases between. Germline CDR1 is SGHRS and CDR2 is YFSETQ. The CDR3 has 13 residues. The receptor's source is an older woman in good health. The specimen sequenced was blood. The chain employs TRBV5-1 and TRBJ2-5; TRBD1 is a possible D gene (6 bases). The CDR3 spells CASSLTGPETQYF. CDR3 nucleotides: TGCGCCAGCAGCTTGACAGGGCCGGAGACCCAGTACTTC.